Presented here are 27 T cell receptor beta chains from one specimen sequenced in a study of identical twins. MiXCR, applied by TCRdb to the 5' RACE reads, yields one record per CDR3 protein. Here the sample spans some 320,000 distinct CDR3 sequences, approximately 13% being singletons. These data were likewise used in another study, on yellow fever vaccine responses in identical twins.

What was sequenced was CD8+ T cells sorted from blood. These receptors came from a woman aged 18-35 years in good health.

This clonotype was observed a handful of times. The chain joins TRBV20-1 to TRBJ1-4; 9 bases match TRBD1. CDR1 is DFQATT and CDR2 is SNEGSKA in the germline V gene (reference sequence). V trimming: 3 bases; J trimming: 4 bases; junction bases outside the gene matches: 9. The CDR3 is 16 residues long. CDR3 sequence reads: CSARLQGASGNEKLFF. The CDR3 DNA reads TGCAGTGCTAGGCTACAGGGGGCCTCGGGTAATGAAAAACTGTTTTTT.

This clonotype was recorded a few times. Here the CDR3 DNA reads TGTGCCAGCAGTGGAACAGAGACGTACTTC. Amino acids: CASSGTETYF. The chain carries TRBV2 and TRBJ2-4; D gene unclear. Germline CDR1 reads SNHLY; CDR2 reads FYNNEI. The CDR3 sequence is 10 residues long. The V and J ends lost 4 bases and 15 bases respectively, with 10 bases between them.

The chain combines TRBV20-1 with TRBJ2-2, with 7 bases that match TRBD1. The CDR3 is 14 amino acids. The J segment lost 4 bases and the V segment lost 4 bases, leaving 6 bases of the junction unmatched. The germline V gene encodes CDR1 DFQATT and CDR2 SNEGSKA (reference sequence). CDR3 sequence reads: CSAIDRVVTGELFF. The CDR3 DNA sequence: TGCAGTGCTATAGACAGGGTCGTCACCGGGGAGCTGTTTTTT.

This rearrangement joins TRBV6-5 to TRBJ2-1; TRBD1 agrees at 9 bases. Trimming cost V 2 bases and J 4 bases; bases outside gene matches: 3. The CDR3 runs 15 residues. From germline, CDR1 is MNHEY and CDR2 SVGAGI. CDR3: CASSYGDRAYNEQFF. CDR3 sequence (DNA): TGTGCCAGCAGTTACGGGGACAGGGCGTACAATGAGCAGTTCTTC.

This clonotype is categorized as large. J is TRBJ2-3 and V is TRBV7-9, with unresolved D. This CDR3 is 12 amino acids long. Between the trimmed V and J ends, which lost 6 bases and 0 bases, there was a span of 4 bases. CDR1 is SEHNR and CDR2 is FQNEAQ in the germline V gene (reference sequence). The CDR3 loop is CASSPSTDTQYF. Here the CDR3 DNA reads TGTGCCAGCAGTCCTAGCACAGATACGCAGTATTTT.

Only a few counts were recorded for this clonotype. The chain carries TRBV6-2 or TRBV6-3 and TRBJ1-1; D remains unclear. Trimming took off 2 bases at V and 4 bases at J, with 17 bases between the two ends. Germline V gene sequence: CDR1 MNHEY, CDR2 SVGEGT. The CDR3 covers 16 residues. The CDR3 sequence: CASSYLIPPKGTEAFF. The CDR3 coding sequence is TGTGCCAGCAGTTACCTAATCCCACCAAAGGGCACTGAAGCTTTCTTT.

This clonotype has ten or more counts. The chain couples TRBV5-1 to TRBJ2-7; D is uncertain. Germline CDR1 is SGHRS and CDR2 is YFSETQ. Trimming removed 6 bases from V and 0 bases from J, with 13 bases in between. This CDR3 contains 14 residues. In DNA, the CDR3 is TGCGCCAGCATCCCGGAGATTGGCTCCTACGAGCAGTACTTC. As protein: CASIPEIGSYEQYF.

This clonotype has just a few counts. V and J are TRBV4-1 and TRBJ2-5; 7 bases are shared with TRBD1. This CDR3 region has 15 residues. Unmatched junction bases numbered 7, after V lost 3 bases and J lost 3 bases. Germline loops: CDR1 MGHRA, CDR2 YSYEKL. The CDR3 DNA reads as TGCGCCAGCAGCCACCACCCGACAGGGAAAGAGACCCAGTACTTC. Translating it yields CASSHHPTGKETQYF.

CDR3 sequence: CASSSDRGWDSPLHF. CDR3 DNA sequence: TGTGCCAGCAGCTCAGACAGGGGATGGGATTCACCCCTCCACTTT. The V and J genes are TRBV7-9 and TRBJ1-6; 8 positions agree with TRBD1. The CDR3 is 15 residues long. Per germline, CDR1 SEHNR and CDR2 FQNEAQ (reference sequence). J gave up 8 bases and V 4 bases, and 7 bases lay outside the gene matches.

Only a few counts were recorded for this clonotype. V is TRBV7-2 and J is TRBJ2-3; 8 nucleotides match TRBD2. This CDR3 region has 15 residues. V was clipped by 1 base and J by 5 bases; unmatched bases: 5. CDR1 and CDR2 from the germline V gene are SGHTA and FQGNSA. DNA of the CDR3: TGTGCCAGCAGCTTAGGCCTCGGGGGGGAAGATACGCAGTATTTT. Its translation: CASSLGLGGEDTQYF.

This clonotype was found a few times. CDR3 in amino acids: CASSPIRGGTVEQFF. The CDR3 region has the DNA TGTGCCAGCAGCCCCATTAGGGGTGGGACGGTGGAGCAGTTCTTC. The chain couples TRBV27 to TRBJ2-1; D is possibly TRBD1 or TRBD2 (5 bases each). CDR3 length: 15 residues. Trimming left V 6 bases short and J 10 bases short, with 22 bases between. The germline CDR1 and CDR2 sequences are MNHEY and SMNVEV (reference sequence).

This clonotype was seen a handful of times. The chain joins TRBV9 to TRBJ1-2, with 7 bases lining up with TRBD1. Germline CDR1 SGDLS, CDR2 YYNGEE. The V gene end was trimmed by 0 bases and the J gene end by 3 bases; junction bases not matched to a gene: 14. This CDR3 is built from 18 residues. CDR3 sequence (DNA): TGTGCCAGCAGCGTAGAAGGGGGCGAGGCCATCTACGACTATGGCTACACCTTC. Translating gives CASSVEGGEAIYDYGYTF.

The chain uses TRBV27 and TRBJ2-7; D possibly corresponds to TRBD2 (6 bases). Germline CDR1 MNHEY, CDR2 SMNVEV (reference sequence). The CDR3 contains 14 residues. Trimming shortened V by 7 bases and J by 0 bases, and 13 bases separated the two germline ends. CDR3 amino acids: CASTGGANSYEQYF. As DNA, the CDR3 is TGTGCCAGCACCGGGGGAGCTAACTCCTACGAGCAGTACTTC.

Here the CDR3 DNA reads TGTGCCAGCAGTTTAGAGGGACTAGCGGATCAAGAGACCCAGTACTTC. As protein: CASSLEGLADQETQYF. The J gene is TRBJ2-5, the V gene TRBV28; 11 bases are a match to TRBD2. Germline loops: CDR1 MDHEN, CDR2 SYDVKM. The CDR3 is made up of 16 amino acids. With 2 bases clipped from V and 2 bases from J, the junction kept 4 bases outside the gene matches.

This clonotype was detected only a few times. This chain links TRBV12-3 or TRBV12-4 with TRBJ2-2; D gene uncertain. The V end was cut by 1 base, the J end by 3 bases, with 9 bases between. The CDR3 is made up of 15 amino acids. Here the CDR3 DNA reads TGTGCCAGCAGTTTAGAGGCAGGACACACCGGGGAGCTGTTTTTT. This gives the protein CASSLEAGHTGELFF.

The chain recombines TRBV20-1 with TRBJ2-1; D perhaps matches TRBD1 (5 bases). Looked up from germline, CDR1 is DFQATT and CDR2 is SNEGSKA (reference sequence). This CDR3 is 14 amino acids long. Trimming cost V 0 bases and J 3 bases, with 9 bases left between them. The CDR3 DNA reads as TGCAGTGCTAGAGATGGGGCAGACTACAATGAGCAGTTCTTC. It translates to CSARDGADYNEQFF.

This clonotype appeared a few times. This chain uses TRBV4-1 with TRBJ2-1; 7 bases match TRBD2. Trimming removed 1 base from V and 9 bases from J; junction bases left unmatched: 0. CDR3 length: 12 amino acids. Germline V gene lookup returns CDR1 MGHRA and CDR2 YSYEKL. CDR3 residues: CASSQAGGEQFF. Written as DNA, the CDR3 is TGCGCCAGCAGCCAAGCGGGAGGTGAGCAGTTCTTC.

J is TRBJ2-7 and V is TRBV20-1; D is undetermined. The V gene's germline CDR1 is DFQATT and CDR2 SNEGSKA (reference sequence). The CDR3 sequence is 13 residues long. Trimming took 0 bases from V and 1 from J, leaving 7 bases between them. CDR3 bases: TGCAGTGCTAGAGAGGACGAATCCTACGAGCAGTACGTC. It encodes CSAREDESYEQYV.

This clonotype was counted ten times or more. V and J are TRBV29-1 and TRBJ2-5; the D is unclear. In germline, CDR1 is SQVTM, CDR2 ANQGSEA. The V gene lost 0 bases and the J gene lost 0 bases, with 5 bases spanning the gap. The CDR3 loop spans 13 amino acids. The CDR3 reads CSVEEGYQETQYF. The CDR3 coding sequence is TGCAGCGTTGAAGAGGGGTACCAAGAGACCCAGTACTTC.

V gene TRBV4-1 combines with J gene TRBJ1-2; weak D call: TRBD1 (6 bases). The CDR3 contains 16 residues. Germline CDR1 and CDR2: MGHRA and YSYEKL. Between the trimmed V and J ends, which lost 3 bases and 6 bases, there was a span of 20 bases. CDR3 nucleotide sequence: TGCGCCAGCAGCCATGAAGGGGGGGGCGCACGCGATGGCTACACCTTC. Residues: CASSHEGGGARDGYTF.

This chain uses TRBV19 with TRBJ2-4; 7 nucleotides line up with TRBD2. CDR1 LNHDA and CDR2 SQIVND come from the germline V gene (reference sequence). V trimming: 3 bases; J trimming: 3 bases; junction bases outside the gene matches: 2. This CDR3 has 14 residues. CDR3 sequence (DNA): TGTGCCAGTAGTATCGGCGGGGGCAAAAACATTCAGTACTTC. This gives the protein CASSIGGGKNIQYF.

Many counts were recorded for this clonotype. The gene calls are TRBV4-2 and TRBJ2-1; 7 bases are shared with TRBD2. The junction had 7 bases not matched to a gene; V was cut back by 2 bases and J by 3 bases. This CDR3 has 16 amino acids. Germline lookup yields CDR1 LGHNA and CDR2 YNFKEQ. CDR3 nucleotide sequence: TGTGCCAGCAGCCAACTGCGGGAGTACAGCTACAATGAGCAGTTCTTC. Translated, it gives CASSQLREYSYNEQFF.

The J gene is TRBJ1-2, the V gene TRBV18, with D unresolved. Trimming took 1 base from V and 8 from J, leaving 8 bases between them. Germline-derived CDR1 and CDR2 are KGHSH and LQKENI. The CDR3 covers 12 residues. The CDR3 sequence is CASSPRYRGYTF. Here the CDR3 DNA reads TGTGCCAGCTCACCACGGTACAGAGGCTACACCTTC. Combining the CDR3 with reference TRBV18 and TRBJ1-2 gives the whole variable domain NAGVMQNPRHLVRRRGQEARLRCSPMKGHSHVYWYRQLPEEGLKFMVYLQKENIIDESGMPKERFSAEFPKEGPSILRIQQVVRGDSAAYFCASSPRYRGYTFGSGTRLTVV.

On this clonotype: A much larger clone differs from this one at a single base, so this may be a read error. The V call is TRBV20-1, the J call TRBJ2-1, with 12 nucleotides matching TRBD2. The CDR3 is 16 residues long. Germline V CDR1 and CDR2: DFQATT, SNEGSKA (reference sequence). CDR3 loop: CCASSGTSGRDNEQFF. The CDR3 region has the DNA TGCTGTGCTAGCTCAGGGACTAGCGGGCGCGACAATGAGCAGTTCTTC.

This clonotype was seen more than once but under ten times. The CDR3 region is CASSWVAGSTDTQYF. The CDR3 coding sequence is TGTGCCAGCAGTTGGGTAGCGGGGAGCACAGATACGCAGTATTTT. The genes are TRBV28 and TRBJ2-3, with 8 positions matching TRBD2. The CDR3 contains 15 residues. Unmatched junction bases numbered 3, after V lost 4 bases and J lost 0 bases. Germline V gives CDR1 MDHEN, CDR2 SYDVKM.

The rearrangement joins TRBV3-1 to TRBJ2-1; 8 positions match TRBD2. There are 17 residues in the CDR3. Germline V lookup: CDR1 LGHDT, CDR2 YNNKEL (reference sequence). Losses at the gene ends were 1 base for V and 4 bases for J; bases not matched to a gene: 9. CDR3 protein: CASSQASGRDIYNEQFF. CDR3 nucleotide sequence: TGTGCCAGCAGCCAAGCCAGCGGGAGAGATATTTACAATGAGCAGTTCTTC.

This clonotype turned up a few times. This chain links TRBV6-1 with TRBJ2-1, with 7 bases matching TRBD2. V lost 5 bases to trimming and J lost 3 bases; unmatched junction nucleotides: 7. CDR1 and CDR2 (germline): MNHNS, SASEGT. There are 15 residues in the CDR3. CDR3 bases: TGTGCCAGCAGTCCGGGGGGAGATCTCTACAATGAGCAGTTCTTC. Its translation: CASSPGGDLYNEQFF.